Presented here are 30 T cell receptor beta chains from one specimen sequenced in a study of vaccination effects on CD4 cells after COVID-19. Sequencing followed a ViraFEST assay step that expanded antigen-specific CD4+ T cells with viral peptide pools. CD4+ T cells were isolated after about eleven days of culture. Every participant took two doses of the BNT162b2 or mRNA-1273 vaccine. Their recognized antigens are unknown. Clones were read by immunoSEQ multiplex PCR, and TCRdb kept only the in-frame ones, dropping some. The profile shows 70,000 to 95,000 clones, over 75% of them singletons. The source was CD4+ T cells from PBMCs cultured with HCoV-OC43 spike peptides, collected after COVID-19 vaccination. Specified subset: HCoV-OC43 spike overlapping peptide pool stimulation. The receptors were sampled from a human donor who received a COVID-19 vaccine.

The chain has TRBV3-1 (or the pseudogene TRBV3-2) and TRBJ1-2, with 7 bases lining up with TRBD1. Germline trimming cut 2 bases from V and 4 bases from J; bases unmatched to any gene: 7. The CDR3 has 15 residues. The germline gives CDR1 LGHDT, CDR2 YNNKEL (reference sequence). The CDR3 region has the DNA TGTGCCAGCAGCCAAAAGGGGGCCAGAGGCTATGGCTACACCTTC. Its translation is CASSQKGARGYGYTF.

In this sample, this clone turned up once. The chain is built from TRBV11-2 and TRBJ1-2, with D unclear. CDR3 length: 13 residues. Germline V gene sequence: CDR1 SGHAT, CDR2 FQNNGV. V was trimmed by 2 bases and J by 2 bases, leaving 6 bases between them. The CDR3 loop is CASSLNPNYGYTF. The DNA for the CDR3 is TGTGCCAGCAGCTTAAATCCAAACTATGGCTACACCTTC.

The V gene is TRBV24-1, the J gene TRBJ1-5, with 8 bases fitting TRBD1. Germline V gives CDR1 KGHDR, CDR2 SFDVKD. This CDR3 spans 15 amino acids. Losses at the gene ends were 5 bases for V and 7 bases for J; bases not matched to a gene: 9. In DNA form, the CDR3 reads TGTGCCACCAGTGGTGGCGCGACAGGGGACCAGCCCCAGCATTTT. Amino acid sequence: CATSGGATGDQPQHF.

This clone was seen more than once but under ten times. V is TRBV27 and J is TRBJ2-2, with TRBD1 as a possible D gene (5 bases). V lost 7 bases, J lost 4 bases, and 10 bases lay in between. The CDR3 sequence is 13 residues long. The germline V gene encodes CDR1 MNHEY and CDR2 SMNVEV (reference sequence). This chain's CDR3 is CASKIRGTGELFF. The CDR3 bases are TGTGCCAGCAAGATAAGGGGCACCGGGGAGCTGTTTTTT.

This chain joins TRBV30 and TRBJ1-3, with TRBD1 as a possible D gene (6 bases). This CDR3 has 14 amino acids. Germline V gives CDR1 GTSNPN, CDR2 SVGIG (reference sequence). The ends were cut back, 5 bases at V and 4 bases at J, with 15 bases in the middle. In DNA form, the CDR3 reads TGTGCCTGGCAAGGTGCAGGGGACGGAAACACCATATATTTT. Protein sequence: CAWQGAGDGNTIYF.

V gene TRBV7-3 combines with J gene TRBJ2-5, with a weak D call TRBD2 (5 bases). CDR1 SGHTA and CDR2 FQGTGA come from the germline V gene. This CDR3 comprises 13 residues. The V and J ends lost 2 bases and 5 bases respectively, with 9 bases between them. The CDR3 loop is CASSLFRGETQYF. CDR3 coding DNA: TGTGCCAGCAGCTTATTCAGAGGGGAGACCCAGTACTTC.

The chain joins TRBV11-2 to TRBJ1-1, with 9 bases lining up with TRBD1. V dropped 5 bases and J dropped 5; count of bases not matched to a gene: 9. Germline CDR1 is SGHAT and CDR2 is FQNNGV. The CDR3 is made up of 15 amino acids. The CDR3 loop reads CASSARTGGRTEAFF. The CDR3 DNA follows: TGTGCCAGCAGCGCTAGAACAGGGGGCCGTACTGAAGCTTTCTTT.

The rearrangement links TRBV19 to TRBJ1-5; possible D gene TRBD1, 6 bases. V was clipped by 3 bases and J by 2 bases, with 14 bases between them. The CDR3 totals 16 residues. CDR1 and CDR2 (germline): LNHDA, SQIVND (reference sequence). CDR3 residues: CASSIVGQLGNQPQHF. DNA of the CDR3: TGTGCCAGTAGTATTGTTGGACAGCTCGGCAATCAGCCCCAGCATTTT.

In this sample, this clone turned up once. This sequence joins TRBV29-1 and TRBJ2-5; possible D gene TRBD1, 6 bases. Germline-derived CDR1 and CDR2 are SQVTM and ANQGSEA. The CDR3 consists of 18 residues. The germline V and J ends were trimmed by 1 base and 1 base, with 22 bases remaining between them. In DNA, the CDR3 is TGCAGCGTTGAAGGGCTATTTAGTGGGACACTAGTCCAAGAGACCCAGTACTTC. This gives the protein CSVEGLFSGTLVQETQYF.

The CDR3 DNA reads as TGTGCCAGCAGCCGCGGGGCGGGGGGGCCCCATGAGCAGTTCTTC. Protein sequence: CASSRGAGGPHEQFF. The chain employs TRBV9 and TRBJ2-1; 9 nucleotides line up with TRBD2. V lost 4 bases to trimming and J lost 8 bases; unmatched junction nucleotides: 10. The CDR3 covers 15 residues. Germline V lookup: CDR1 SGDLS, CDR2 YYNGEE.

CDR3 protein: CASRPWGHQKALEQYV. In nucleotides, the CDR3 is TGTGCCAGCAGGCCCTGGGGGCATCAAAAAGCCCTGGAGCAGTACGTC. J is TRBJ2-7 and V is TRBV27; a weak D match, TRBD1 (6 bases). The germline V gene has CDR1 MNHEY and CDR2 SMNVEV (reference sequence). This CDR3 region has 16 residues. Trimming cost V 6 bases and J 7 bases, with 25 bases left between them.

This clone was picked up one time. This chain uses TRBV18 with TRBJ1-5; D is uncertain. The CDR3 has 13 residues. V was trimmed by 4 bases and J by 6 bases, leaving 10 bases between them. CDR1 is KGHSH, CDR2 LQKENI, per germline. CDR3 residues: CASSQGGGQPQHF. Written as DNA, the CDR3 is TGTGCCAGCTCACAGGGAGGTGGTCAGCCCCAGCATTTT. The whole variable domain, remainder taken from reference TRBV18 and TRBJ1-5, is NAGVMQNPRHLVRRRGQEARLRCSPMKGHSHVYWYRQLPEEGLKFMVYLQKENIIDESGMPKERFSAEFPKEGPSILRIQQVVRGDSAAYFCASSQGGGQPQHFGDGTRLSIL.

The chain combines TRBV13 with TRBJ1-5; tentatively, D is TRBD1 (5 bases). The CDR3 is 15 amino acids. The V gene lost 0 bases and the J gene lost 11 bases, with 17 bases spanning the gap. Germline V gene data show CDR1 as PRHDT and CDR2 as FYEKMQ (reference sequence). In DNA form, the CDR3 reads TGTGCCAGCAGCTTAGGCCTACCGGGGGTCAGGGCCCAGCATTTT. Translated, it gives CASSLGLPGVRAQHF.

This chain uses TRBV30 with TRBJ1-1, with D possibly TRBD1 on 6 matching bases. The CDR3 extends over 15 amino acids. V was cut by 5 bases and J by 1 base, with 17 bases left in between. CDR1 and CDR2 from the germline V gene are GTSNPN and SVGIG (reference sequence). CDR3 bases: TGTGCCTGGGACCGTACAGGGCGGAAGAACACTGAAGCTTTCTTT. The encoded protein is CAWDRTGRKNTEAFF.

This clone was observed a few times. CDR3 coding DNA: TGTGCCAGTAGTATCAGCGTGGGGAATGAGCAGTTCTTC. Its translation is CASSISVGNEQFF. The V call is TRBV19, the J call TRBJ2-1; D ambiguous. CDR1 and CDR2 (germline): LNHDA, SQIVND (reference sequence). Trimming took 3 bases from V and 7 from J, leaving 10 bases between them. This CDR3 is built from 13 residues.

J is TRBJ1-2 and V is TRBV3-1 (or the pseudogene TRBV3-2); 9 nucleotides agree with TRBD1. The V gene's germline CDR1 is LGHDT and CDR2 YNNKEL (reference sequence). J lost 6 bases, V lost 1 base, and 18 bases had no gene match. CDR3 length equals 19 residues. CDR3 coding DNA: TGTGCCAGCAGCCAAGTCAGGACCCGTACAGGGGGCGTTAGGAATGGCTACACCTTC. This codes for CASSQVRTRTGGVRNGYTF.

The V gene is TRBV9, the J gene TRBJ2-2; maybe TRBD1 (5 bases). The ends were cut back, 0 bases at V and 3 bases at J, with 12 bases in the middle. The germline V gene has CDR1 SGDLS and CDR2 YYNGEE. The CDR3 has 16 residues. Here the CDR3 reads CASSVEWGVDTGELFF. The CDR3 DNA reads as TGTGCCAGCAGCGTAGAATGGGGCGTCGACACCGGGGAGCTGTTTTTT. Filled out from reference TRBV9 and TRBJ2-2, the complete variable domain reads DSGVTQTPKHLITATGQRVTLRCSPRSGDLSVYWYQQSLDQGLQFLIQYYNGEERAKGNILERFSAQQFPDLHSELNLSSLELGDSALYFCASSVEWGVDTGELFFGEGSRLTVL.

The V gene is TRBV24-1, the J gene TRBJ2-3; 9 bases are a match to TRBD1. The CDR3 runs 18 residues. The V segment lost 4 bases and the J segment 5 bases; nucleotides outside the gene matches: 15. Germline V gives CDR1 KGHDR, CDR2 SFDVKD. CDR3 bases: TGTGCCACCAGTGACCCAAACCCCGGACAGGGGAAGGTAGATACGCAGTATTTT. This gives the protein CATSDPNPGQGKVDTQYF.

The genes are TRBV5-1 and TRBJ1-2; D unresolved. Trimming pared 0 bases from V and 2 bases from J, leaving 8 bases between. This CDR3 is built from 14 residues. Germline CDR1 is SGHRS and CDR2 is YFSETQ. CDR3 coding DNA: TGCGCCAGCAGCTTGGTCAGCGGGAACTATGGCTACACCTTC. Protein product: CASSLVSGNYGYTF.

There are a few counts of this clone. This sample also contains other DNA sequences that code for the same CDR3. The chain carries TRBV12-3 or TRBV12-4 and TRBJ1-1, with a tentative D call TRBD1 (6 bases). V was clipped by 6 bases and J by 3 bases, with 8 bases between them. The CDR3 consists of 12 residues. The CDR3 region is CASRGAYTEAFF. DNA for the CDR3: TGTGCCAGCAGGGGGGCGTACACTGAAGCTTTCTTT.

The chain recombines TRBV30 with TRBJ1-5, with no clear D. Germline lookup yields CDR1 GTSNPN and CDR2 SVGIG (reference sequence). V was pared by 1 base and J by 2 bases, with 6 bases between. The CDR3 sequence is 13 residues long. The CDR3 DNA reads as TGTGCCTGGAGTGGTGGCCGCAATCAGCCCCAGCATTTT. Translation: CAWSGGRNQPQHF.

The V and J genes are TRBV4-3 and TRBJ2-5; D not resolved. The germline CDR1 and CDR2 sequences are LGHNA and YSLEER. The CDR3 has 15 amino acids. The ends were cut back, 0 bases at V and 0 bases at J, with 8 bases in the middle. The CDR3 reads CASSQDAPHQETQYF. In nucleotides, the CDR3 is TGCGCCAGCAGCCAAGATGCCCCCCACCAAGAGACCCAGTACTTC.

This chain joins TRBV7-2 and TRBJ2-4, with D possibly being TRBD1 (5 bases). V was shortened by 4 bases and J by 0 bases, with 16 bases between the two germline ends. Germline assignment: CDR1 SGHTA and CDR2 FQGNSA. This CDR3 region has 17 residues. CDR3 protein: CASSSSAGLLAKNIQYF. The CDR3 nucleotides are TGTGCCAGCAGCTCCTCCGCAGGGCTACTAGCCAAAAACATTCAGTACTTC. The full variable domain, completed using reference TRBV7-2 and TRBJ2-4, is GAGVSQSPSNKVTEKGKDVELRCDPISGHTALYWYRQSLGQGLEFLIYFQGNSAPDKSGLPSDRFSAERTGGSVSTLTIQRTQQEDSAVYLCASSSSAGLLAKNIQYFGAGTRLSVL.

This chain uses TRBV24-1 with TRBJ2-6; D gene ambiguous. The ends were cut back, 5 bases at V and 1 base at J, with 11 bases in the middle. This CDR3 contains 16 residues. Germline-derived CDR1 and CDR2 are KGHDR and SFDVKD. Here the CDR3 DNA reads TGTGCCACCAGTGGAGAGTCGCTGTCTGGGGCCAACGTCCTGACTTTC. Its protein product is CATSGESLSGANVLTF.

This chain joins TRBV2 and TRBJ2-1; perhaps TRBD1 as D (5 bases). This CDR3 is 14 amino acids long. Germline assignment: CDR1 SNHLY and CDR2 FYNNEI. Trimming removed 4 bases from V and 1 base from J, with 8 bases in between. The CDR3 bases are TGTGCCAGCAGTGGTTCAGGGTCCTACAATGAGCAGTTCTTC. This sequence encodes CASSGSGSYNEQFF.

This clone was seen once. The gene calls are TRBV20-1 and TRBJ2-5, with D possibly TRBD1 on 6 matching bases. This CDR3 contains 10 residues. CDR1 is DFQATT and CDR2 is SNEGSKA in the germline V gene (reference sequence). Between the trimmed V and J ends, which lost 6 bases and 10 bases, there was a span of 12 bases. CDR3 in DNA: TGCAGTGCCAATAGGGGGATCCAGTACTTC. Encoded protein: CSANRGIQYF.

The gene calls are TRBV10-3 and TRBJ2-1; TRBD2 is a possible D gene (6 bases). The germline CDR1 and CDR2 sequences are ENHRY and SYGVKD. The CDR3 has 14 residues. Trimming cost V 4 bases and J 8 bases, with 15 bases left between them. This CDR3 is CAISVSGGNDEQFF. CDR3 bases: TGTGCCATCAGTGTCTCCGGCGGGAACGATGAGCAGTTCTTC.

This clone was seen a handful of times. The genes are TRBV6-2 or TRBV6-3 and TRBJ1-3; D not resolved. CDR1 and CDR2 (germline): MNHEY, SVGEGT. V lost 5 bases to trimming and J lost 0 bases, with 8 bases between them. The CDR3 loop spans 14 amino acids. CDR3 nucleotide sequence: TGTGCCAGCAGTACGGGAAGCTCTGGAAACACCATATATTTT. It translates to CASSTGSSGNTIYF.

This chain's CDR3 is CASSLKTGLTTTEAFF. As DNA, the CDR3 is TGTGCCAGCAGTCTAAAGACGGGACTGACAACAACTGAAGCTTTCTTT. This chain joins TRBV27 and TRBJ1-1; D is perhaps TRBD1 (5 bases). This CDR3 is built from 16 residues. Germline V gene data show CDR1 as MNHEY and CDR2 as SMNVEV (reference sequence). V lost 5 bases and J 5 bases, leaving 21 bases between the germline ends.

The chain joins TRBV27 to TRBJ1-1; 9 nucleotides agree with TRBD1. Germline CDR1 is MNHEY and CDR2 is SMNVEV (reference sequence). The CDR3 has 15 residues. V shed 6 bases, J shed 4 bases, and the junction held 9 bases outside the gene matches. Written as DNA, the CDR3 is TGTGCCAGCAGGGGATACAGGGGGCGTAGCACTGAAGCTTTCTTT. It is translated as CASRGYRGRSTEAFF.